This is a list of T cell receptor beta chains from one sample in a study of sequential checkpoint blockade in melanoma. Sequencing was performed with immunoSEQ multiplex PCR; in TCRdb, only in-frame clones are kept and a portion is missing. The table records more than 4,000 clones, around 54% of them present only once. The sample consisted of CD8+ T cells sorted from blood (inferred from file names), taken from a patient given nivolumab and ipilimumab in sequence. The origin of the receptors is a human donor with melanoma. Each CDR3 is given with its conserved first and last residue. Each record gives: CDR3 DNA, CDR3 protein, clone size, J gene, V gene, D gene. D genes are given only for firm matches. Where a row states a size, it is once, few, many or the class of an expanded clone; other rows omit it.

TGTGCCTGGAGTAGACAGGGCTACGAGCAGTACTTC	CAWSRQGYEQYF	NA	TRBJ2-7	TRBV30	TRBD1
TGTGCCTGGAAGCGGGCCGGAAACACCATATATTTT	CAWKRAGNTIYF	NA	TRBJ1-3	TRBV30	NA
TGTGCCACCAGCAGAGGGGGGACAGGCCGCTCTGGAAACACCATATATTTT	CATSRGGTGRSGNTIYF	few	TRBJ1-3	TRBV15	TRBD1
TGTGCCAGCAGCTTATCGCCCACAGGGAGCGCCGGAGCTTTCTTT	CASSLSPTGSAGAFF	NA	TRBJ1-1	TRBV7-6	NA
TGTGCCAGCAGTTTGAGTAGCGGGACAACACAGTTCTTC	CASSLSSGTTQFF	NA	TRBJ2-1	TRBV6-5	TRBD2
TGTGCCAGCAGCGTAGAAGCGGCGCCCTACGAGCAGTACTTC	CASSVEAAPYEQYF	few	TRBJ2-7	TRBV9	NA
TGTGCCAGCAGCCTTTACCCGTCCTGGCTAGCGGTCACAGATACGCAGTATTTT	CASSLYPSWLAVTDTQYF	few	TRBJ2-3	TRBV11-3	TRBD2
TGTGCCAGCAGCTTAGCGCCCCAGACCTACGAGCAGTACTTC	CASSLAPQTYEQYF	NA	TRBJ2-7	TRBV7-2	NA
TGTGCCAGCAGCTTGGAGAATTATAGCGGGTACTCCTACGAGCAGTACTTC	CASSLENYSGYSYEQYF	few	TRBJ2-7	TRBV5-5	TRBD2
TGTGCCAGCAGTTCGGTAGCGGGATCTTTCTCCTACGAGCAGTACTTC	CASSSVAGSFSYEQYF	NA	TRBJ2-7	TRBV27	TRBD2
TGTGCCAGCAGTTTAGGGCCGGGGGGAACTGGAGGCTACACCTTC	CASSLGPGGTGGYTF	NA	TRBJ1-2	TRBV27	NA
TGTGCCAGCAGCGAACGGACTAGCGGGGGGGACGAGCAGCACTTC	CASSERTSGGDEQHF	few	TRBJ2-7	TRBV9	TRBD2
TGTGCCAGCAAGGAGGGACAGTTAAATGAAAAACTGTTTTTT	CASKEGQLNEKLFF	NA	TRBJ1-4	TRBV28	TRBD1
TGCGCCAGCAGCCAAGATACGGGGGGCGTGCAGCCCCAGCATTTT	CASSQDTGGVQPQHF	NA	TRBJ1-5	TRBV4-1	NA
TGCAGCGTCACCCCCGGGACACACAACTATGGCTACACCTTC	CSVTPGTHNYGYTF	NA	TRBJ1-2	TRBV29-1	NA
TGTGCCAGTAGTGTAGGACAGGGGGGAAACGGGGAGCTGTTTTTT	CASSVGQGGNGELFF	NA	TRBJ2-2	TRBV19	TRBD1
TGTGCCAGCAGTTTTGACAGGGGTTACTCCTACGAGCAGTACTTC	CASSFDRGYSYEQYF	NA	TRBJ2-7	TRBV6-5	TRBD1
TGCGCCAGCAGCGCGGACAGGATCTCTGGAAACACCATATATTTT	CASSADRISGNTIYF	NA	TRBJ1-3	TRBV4-1	TRBD1
TGTGCCTGGAGTGTACTCAATGAAAAACTGTTTTTT	CAWSVLNEKLFF	NA	TRBJ1-4	TRBV30	NA
TGTGCCAGCAGCTTTGGAGGTGAAGCTTTCTTT	CASSFGGEAFF	few	TRBJ1-1	TRBV7-2	NA
TGTGCCAGCAGCCCAAGACTATCCCCTTACGAGCAGTACTTC	CASSPRLSPYEQYF	medium-sized	TRBJ2-7	TRBV7-9	NA
TGTGCCTGGACCACAGGGGCAGGGGCTCGTAATGAGCAGTTCTTC	CAWTTGAGARNEQFF	NA	TRBJ2-1	TRBV30	TRBD1
TGCGCCAGCACCTGGACCAGCGGGAGATTCAATGAGCAGTTCTTC	CASTWTSGRFNEQFF	few	TRBJ2-1	TRBV10-2	TRBD2
TGCGCCAGCAGCCAAGCCGCAGGGGGAGGCACTGAAGCTTTCTTT	CASSQAAGGGTEAFF	NA	TRBJ1-1	TRBV4-3	TRBD1
TGTGCCAGCAGTTTCGGACTAACGAACACCGGGGAGCTGTTTTTT	CASSFGLTNTGELFF	NA	TRBJ2-2	TRBV27	NA
TGCAGCGTCAAAAGCGGGACAGGGGCTGTACAGCAGTATTTT	CSVKSGTGAVQQYF	NA	TRBJ2-3	TRBV29-1	TRBD1
TGTGCCAGCAGTTTTTTGGCCGGAGCTAATGAAAAACTGTTTTTT	CASSFLAGANEKLFF	once	TRBJ1-4	TRBV28	NA
TGTGCCAGCATCTCACTCCCGACAGGGGTGGGTGAAGCTTTCTTT	CASISLPTGVGEAFF	NA	TRBJ1-1	TRBV7-2	TRBD1
TGTGCCACCAGCAGAGAAAGCTATAGCAATCAGCCCCAGCATTTT	CATSRESYSNQPQHF	NA	TRBJ1-5	TRBV15	NA
TGTGCCAGCAGGCTATCTAGCGGCCCTCTAGTTGAGCAGTTCTTC	CASRLSSGPLVEQFF	few	TRBJ2-1	TRBV6-5	TRBD2
TGTGCCAGCAGCCCGGTGGGTGGCGGCACTGAAGCTTTCTTT	CASSPVGGGTEAFF	medium-sized	TRBJ1-1	TRBV28	NA
TGTGCCAGCAGCTTAGCGGGAGGCAATGAGCAGTTCTTC	CASSLAGGNEQFF	few	TRBJ2-1	TRBV7-2	NA
TGTGCTAGTGGTCCCGAGGGACTAGCAACATACAATGAGCAGTTCTTC	CASGPEGLATYNEQFF	NA	TRBJ2-1	TRBV12-5	TRBD2
TGTGCCAGCAGCCGGGACAGTTGGGACCTCTATGGCTACACCTTC	CASSRDSWDLYGYTF	medium-sized	TRBJ1-2	TRBV9	TRBD1
TGTGCTAGTGGTTGGGGCAGGGGGAACACTGAAGCTTTCTTT	CASGWGRGNTEAFF	NA	TRBJ1-1	TRBV12-5	NA
TGTGCCAGCAGTCTCCTGAGCTCCTACAATGAGCAGTTCTTC	CASSLLSSYNEQFF	NA	TRBJ2-1	TRBV27	NA
TGTGCCAGCAGCCGAGGGACAGCAGATACGCAGTATTTT	CASSRGTADTQYF	NA	TRBJ2-3	TRBV13	TRBD1
TGTGCCAGCAGTTTACGACAGGGGGTTTATGAAAAACTGTTTTTT	CASSLRQGVYEKLFF	medium-sized	TRBJ1-4	TRBV28	TRBD1
TGTGCCAGCAGCCCGGGACTGATGGGAACAGATACGCAGTATTTT	CASSPGLMGTDTQYF	medium-sized	TRBJ2-3	TRBV16	NA
TGCGCCAGCAGCCAAGATGGGGGGTGGACAGGCTACACCTTC	CASSQDGGWTGYTF	few	TRBJ1-2	TRBV7-9	NA
TGCAGCGTGACTGGACAGGGGGAATCGGGGCCCCAGCATTTT	CSVTGQGESGPQHF	NA	TRBJ1-5	TRBV29-1	TRBD1
TGTGCCTGGACTGCGGGCAGGGGGGCATACGAGCAGTACTTC	CAWTAGRGAYEQYF	NA	TRBJ2-7	TRBV30	NA
TGTGCCATCAGTGAGAGGCAGGACACAGATACGCAGTATTTT	CAISERQDTDTQYF	few	TRBJ2-3	TRBV10-3	NA
TGTGCCAGCAGTCGGGACACCTTCTATGGCTACACCTTC	CASSRDTFYGYTF	once	TRBJ1-2	TRBV7-2	NA
TGTGCCAGCAGCCCGGGACAGGGAGGTGACACAGATACGCAGTATTTT	CASSPGQGGDTDTQYF	once	TRBJ2-3	TRBV7-9	TRBD1
TGTGCCAGCAGTGAGGGTGGGGAGCCCAATGAGCAGTTCTTC	CASSEGGEPNEQFF	NA	TRBJ2-1	TRBV6-4	NA
TGCGCCAGCAGTGACGGGGGGCCCTTTACTGAGCAGTACTTC	CASSDGGPFTEQYF	NA	TRBJ2-7	TRBV10-2	NA
TGCAGCGTTTACTCAGGGATAGCGGGATCTGGGGCCAACGTCCTGACTTTC	CSVYSGIAGSGANVLTF	NA	TRBJ2-6	TRBV29-1	TRBD2
TGTGCCAGCAGTGACGACCTAGCGGGCGACAATGAGCAGTTCTTC	CASSDDLAGDNEQFF	few	TRBJ2-1	TRBV2	TRBD2
TGCGCCAGCAGCCAGTGGGGCAGCCGAAACACCATATATTTT	CASSQWGSRNTIYF	once	TRBJ1-3	TRBV4-3	NA
TGTGCCAGCCTGGGACTAGCGGGAGACGGTACCCCCGGGGAGCTGTTTTTT	CASLGLAGDGTPGELFF	few	TRBJ2-2	TRBV6-4	TRBD2
TGTGCCAGCAGCCTTAATCCCGGGCCAGGGGCTGGCTACACCTTC	CASSLNPGPGAGYTF	medium-sized	TRBJ1-2	TRBV28	NA
TGTGCCAGTAGTATCGGTAACAGTGGGTCCGACGAGCAGTACTTC	CASSIGNSGSDEQYF	NA	TRBJ2-7	TRBV19	NA
TGCGCCAGCAGCCAAGATCCGGTCACTGAAGCTTTCTTT	CASSQDPVTEAFF	NA	TRBJ1-1	TRBV4-3	NA
TGCAGCGTTACGGGGGTACCGTCCTCCTACAATGAGCAGTTCTTC	CSVTGVPSSYNEQFF	NA	TRBJ2-1	TRBV29-1	NA